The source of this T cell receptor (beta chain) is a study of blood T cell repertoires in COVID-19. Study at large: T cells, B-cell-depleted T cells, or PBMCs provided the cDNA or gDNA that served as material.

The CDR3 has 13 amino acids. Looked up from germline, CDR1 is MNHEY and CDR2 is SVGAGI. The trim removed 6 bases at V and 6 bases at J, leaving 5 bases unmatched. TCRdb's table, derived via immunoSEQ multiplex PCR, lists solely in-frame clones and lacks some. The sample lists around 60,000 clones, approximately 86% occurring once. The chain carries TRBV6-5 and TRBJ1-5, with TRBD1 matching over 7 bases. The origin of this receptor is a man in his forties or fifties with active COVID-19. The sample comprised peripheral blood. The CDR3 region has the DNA TGTGCCAGCAGAACAGGGGTGGGTCAGCCCCAGCATTTT. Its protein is CASRTGVGQPQHF.